One sample yielded the 2 T cell receptor beta chains listed below, sequenced in a study of PD-1 and CTLA-4 blockade in melanoma. Measured with immunoSEQ multiplex PCR; TCRdb has only the in-frame clones, and not every one. The sample has 15,000 to 20,000 clones, around 70% seen once. The starting material was CD8+ T cells from peripheral blood, obtained before anti-PD-1 treatment. The receptor source for this set is a human donor with melanoma.

The rearrangement uses TRBV6-5 and TRBJ2-7; no definite D call. CDR3 length equals 14 residues. V dropped 0 bases and J dropped 2 bases, with 8 bases sitting between them. The V gene's germline CDR1 is MNHEY and CDR2 SVGAGI. DNA of the CDR3: TGTGCCAGCAGTTACTCCAGAGTTGCCTACGAGCAGTACTTC. Translating gives CASSYSRVAYEQYF.

The chain uses TRBV19 and TRBJ1-6; tentatively, D is TRBD1 (5 bases). The V gene's germline CDR1 is LNHDA and CDR2 SQIVND (reference sequence). The CDR3 loop spans 15 amino acids. V was trimmed by 5 bases and J by 9 bases, leaving 17 bases between them. The CDR3 region is CASSPSSRGSSPLHF. The DNA for the CDR3 is TGTGCCAGTAGTCCCTCTTCGAGGGGCAGTTCACCCCTCCACTTT.